One and the same sample provided the 11 T cell receptor beta chains below, sequenced in a study of long-term antiretroviral therapy in people with HIV. Sequencing relied on immunoSEQ assay v3.0, run at survey level. Assay used: immunoSEQ multiplex PCR; TCRdb lists only in-frame clones, some missing. The sample has tens of thousands of clones, roughly 87% seen once. The material sequenced was unsorted PBMCs, taken 1.1 years after starting antiretroviral therapy. The receptors come from a man aged 18-30 years with HIV.

The chain combines TRBV2 with TRBJ1-1; D is unclear. This CDR3 is built from 13 residues. CDR1 and CDR2 from the germline V gene are SNHLY and FYNNEI. The V end lost 4 bases, the J end lost 1 base, and 7 bases lay between the germline ends. The CDR3 DNA sequence: TGTGCCAGCAGTGGGGAGCAGAACACTGAAGCTTTCTTT. Protein product: CASSGEQNTEAFF.

V gene TRBV19 combines with J gene TRBJ2-7; 9 bases match TRBD2. The length of the CDR3 is 16 residues. CDR1 and CDR2 from the germline V gene are LNHDA and SQIVND (reference sequence). The V segment lost 3 bases and the J segment 6 bases; nucleotides outside the gene matches: 12. The CDR3 protein is CASSMYTGGLASEQYF. CDR3 nucleotides: TGTGCCAGTAGTATGTATACTGGGGGACTAGCTAGCGAGCAGTACTTC.

CDR3 DNA: TGCGCCAGCAGGACAGGACCGCAACCTACGGGGTATAGCAATCAGCCCCAGCATTTT. Protein product: CASRTGPQPTGYSNQPQHF. The gene calls are TRBV10-1 and TRBJ1-5; possibly TRBD1 for D (6 bases). The germline V gene has CDR1 WNHNN and CDR2 SYGVQD (reference sequence). The CDR3 consists of 19 residues. Trimming took 6 bases from V and 0 from J, leaving 24 bases between them.

This chain joins TRBV7-9 and TRBJ2-7; weak D call: TRBD1 (5 bases). The germline V gene has CDR1 SEHNR and CDR2 FQNEAQ (reference sequence). V lost 5 bases to trimming and J lost 0 bases, with 17 bases between them. This CDR3 contains 16 residues. This CDR3 is CASSQAPDTDSYEQYF. DNA of the CDR3: TGTGCCAGCAGCCAGGCCCCGGACACAGACTCCTACGAGCAGTACTTC. The variable domain in full, with the rest retrieved from reference TRBV7-9 and TRBJ2-7, is DTGVSQNPRHKITKRGQNVTFRCDPISEHNRLYWYRQTLGQGPEFLTYFQNEAQLEKSRLLSDRFSAERPKGSFSTLEIQRTEQGDSAMYLCASSQAPDTDSYEQYFGPGTRLTVT.

The V and J genes are TRBV6-5 and TRBJ2-5, with unresolved D. This CDR3 is 11 amino acids long. Trimming took 2 bases from V and 7 from J, leaving 5 bases between them. CDR1 is MNHEY and CDR2 is SVGAGI in the germline V gene. Written as DNA, the CDR3 is TGTGCCAGCAGTTACGAAGGGACCCAGTACTTC. Amino acids: CASSYEGTQYF.

V gene TRBV4-2 combines with J gene TRBJ2-4, with TRBD1 identical over 11 bases. This CDR3 comprises 15 residues. Germline V CDR1 and CDR2: LGHNA, YNFKEQ. V shed 0 bases, J shed 8 bases, and the junction held 3 bases outside the gene matches. For the CDR3, the DNA is TGTGCCAGCAGCCAAGATGGACAGGGGGCGTACATTCAGTACTTC. Residues: CASSQDGQGAYIQYF.

The rearrangement uses TRBV18 and TRBJ2-7; TRBD1 matches at 7 bases. Trimming took 3 bases from V and 5 from J; bases not matched to a gene: 16. The CDR3 is 17 residues long. Germline lookup yields CDR1 KGHSH and CDR2 LQKENI. CDR3 residues: CASSPTVIPDRRDEQYF. CDR3 sequence (DNA): TGTGCCAGCTCACCGACAGTTATACCGGACAGGCGAGACGAGCAGTACTTC.

The chain is built from TRBV7-3 and TRBJ2-2; D not certain. V was clipped by 1 base and J by 0 bases, with 6 bases between them. The CDR3 is 15 amino acids. Germline lookup yields CDR1 SGHTA and CDR2 FQGTGA. As DNA, the CDR3 is TGTGCCAGCAGCTTAAGAGCGCCGAACACCGGGGAGCTGTTTTTT. It is translated as CASSLRAPNTGELFF.

The rearrangement uses TRBV4-2 and TRBJ2-1; D remains unclear. Germline V gene lookup returns CDR1 LGHNA and CDR2 YNFKEQ. This CDR3 region has 16 residues. V was shortened by 4 bases and J by 0 bases, with 13 bases between the two germline ends. The CDR3 DNA sequence: TGTGCCAGCAGCCCTATTAGTATCAACTCCTACAATGAGCAGTTCTTC. Translating gives CASSPISINSYNEQFF.

The rearrangement links TRBV5-4 to TRBJ2-5; D is perhaps TRBD1 (6 bases). The CDR3 length is 13 residues. The germline V gene has CDR1 SGHNT and CDR2 YYREEE (reference sequence). Between the trimmed V and J ends, which lost 4 bases and 5 bases, there was a span of 12 bases. The CDR3 here is CASSQGPRETQYF. The CDR3 DNA reads as TGTGCCAGCAGCCAGGGGCCCAGGGAGACCCAGTACTTC.

The chain couples TRBV5-5 to TRBJ1-2; tentatively, D is TRBD1 (5 bases). This CDR3 spans 13 amino acids. Germline lookup yields CDR1 SGHKS and CDR2 YYEKEE (reference sequence). Trimming shortened V by 4 bases and J by 4 bases, and 11 bases separated the two germline ends. The CDR3 here is CASSPPGSYGYTF. DNA of the CDR3: TGTGCCAGCAGCCCACCAGGGAGCTATGGCTACACCTTC.